Listed here are 26 T cell receptor beta chains from one sample, sequenced in a study of beta chain features in type 1 diabetes. Study results and limitations: Moderate yet significant TCRB CDR3 shortening was seen in Type 1 diabetes patients in all four CD4+ subsets.

These receptors have no known antigen. Expressed TCRB transcripts were sequenced, since all the RNA that had been isolated was reverse transcribed. Sequenced by immunoSEQ multiplex PCR; TCRdb stores in-frame clones only, minus some. The table records 300,000 to 450,000 clones, over 9% of them present only once. Material for sequencing was central memory CD4+ T cells from blood. These receptors came from a man aged 25 to 45 with type 1 diabetes.

CDR3 DNA: TGTGCCAGCAGCTTACCGACAGGGGACTATGGCTACACCTTC. It yields the protein CASSLPTGDYGYTF. The chain recombines TRBV7-9 with TRBJ1-2, with 8 positions matching TRBD1. With V trimmed by 2 bases and J by 3 bases, 2 bases remained unmatched. Per germline, CDR1 SEHNR and CDR2 FQNEAQ (reference sequence). There are 14 residues in the CDR3.

The V call is TRBV11-2, the J call TRBJ2-7, with TRBD1 matching over 10 bases. Germline CDR1 reads SGHAT; CDR2 reads FQNNGV. The J segment lost 5 bases and the V segment lost 1 base, leaving 5 bases of the junction unmatched. This CDR3 has 15 residues. CDR3 sequence: CASSLVGTGAHEQYF. The CDR3, as DNA: TGTGCCAGCAGCTTAGTAGGGACAGGGGCCCACGAGCAGTACTTC.

This chain joins TRBV19 and TRBJ1-1; tentative D call: TRBD1 (5 bases). Germline V gene data show CDR1 as LNHDA and CDR2 as SQIVND (reference sequence). This CDR3 is 16 amino acids long. With 2 bases removed from V and 1 base from J, the gap between germline ends came to 14 bases. In DNA form, the CDR3 reads TGTGCCAGTAGTATATACACTCGGCAGGGGAACACTGAAGCTTTCTTT. It encodes CASSIYTRQGNTEAFF.

This clone showed up just a few times. The sample contains more than one DNA sequence encoding this CDR3. The V call is TRBV7-2, the J call TRBJ2-7; 7 bases line up with TRBD1. After removal of 2 bases from V and 4 bases from J, the junction contained 5 bases not matched to a gene. Germline assignment: CDR1 SGHTA and CDR2 FQGNSA. This CDR3 comprises 14 residues. The CDR3 DNA reads as TGTGCCAGCAGCTTAAGACAGGGTTGGTACGAGCAGTACTTC. This gives the protein CASSLRQGWYEQYF. Combining the CDR3 with reference TRBV7-2 and TRBJ2-7 gives the whole variable domain GAGVSQSPSNKVTEKGKDVELRCDPISGHTALYWYRQSLGQGLEFLIYFQGNSAPDKSGLPSDRFSAERTGGSVSTLTIQRTQQEDSAVYLCASSLRQGWYEQYFGPGTRLTVT.

This chain uses TRBV14 with TRBJ2-1; a possible D gene is TRBD2 (7 bases). Deletions cut 4 bases from V and 10 bases from J, with 20 bases between. The CDR3 is 15 residues long. From germline, CDR1 is SGHDN and CDR2 FVKESK. Here the CDR3 DNA reads TGTGCCAGCAGCCGGGGGGGCGCCGCTTCCGGGGAGCAGTTCTTC. This sequence encodes CASSRGGAASGEQFF.

This clone was detected only a few times. The chain employs TRBV18 and TRBJ2-1; 10 bases align to TRBD2. Germline CDR1 and CDR2: KGHSH and LQKENI. This CDR3 is built from 15 residues. V lost 3 bases and J lost 9; bases outside the gene matches: 8. The CDR3 DNA reads as TGTGCCAGCTCACCCCTAGCGGGAGACGGACGTGAGCAGTTCTTC. Its protein is CASSPLAGDGREQFF.

The chain carries TRBV28 and TRBJ2-1; D remains ambiguous. This CDR3 is 11 amino acids long. V dropped 4 bases and J dropped 6 bases, with 4 bases sitting between them. The germline V gene encodes CDR1 MDHEN and CDR2 SYDVKM. CDR3 sequence reads: CASSYGNEQFF. The CDR3 DNA sequence: TGTGCCAGCAGTTATGGCAATGAGCAGTTCTTC.

The chain combines TRBV7-3 with TRBJ2-5; D perhaps matches TRBD2 (6 bases). In germline, CDR1 is SGHTA, CDR2 FQGTGA. V lost 4 bases and J 5 bases, leaving 17 bases between the germline ends. This CDR3 is built from 15 residues. The CDR3 sequence is CASSWGDSGRETQYF. CDR3 nucleotides: TGTGCCAGCAGCTGGGGGGATTCCGGTAGGGAGACCCAGTACTTC.

This clone was seen only once. This CDR3 is CASGRGGLGQPQHF. The CDR3 DNA is TGTGCCAGCGGAAGGGGGGGGCTGGGTCAGCCCCAGCATTTT. This chain links TRBV2 with TRBJ1-5, with D perhaps matching TRBD1 (6 bases). The V end lost 8 bases, the J end lost 6 bases, and 17 bases lay between the germline ends. The germline V gene has CDR1 SNHLY and CDR2 FYNNEI. The CDR3 consists of 14 residues.

This clone was seen a handful of times. The chain joins TRBV18 to TRBJ1-4; TRBD1 might be the D (5 bases). V was trimmed by 0 bases and J by 0 bases, leaving 8 bases between them. This CDR3 has 16 amino acids. The V gene's germline CDR1 is KGHSH and CDR2 LQKENI. The CDR3 reads CASSPPTASTNEKLFF. CDR3 coding DNA: TGTGCCAGCTCACCACCGACAGCCTCAACTAATGAAAAACTGTTTTTT. The full variable domain, rest sourced from reference TRBV18 and TRBJ1-4, is NAGVMQNPRHLVRRRGQEARLRCSPMKGHSHVYWYRQLPEEGLKFMVYLQKENIIDESGMPKERFSAEFPKEGPSILRIQQVVRGDSAAYFCASSPPTASTNEKLFFGSGTQLSVL.

This clone was found a few times. The rearrangement uses TRBV4-1 and TRBJ1-2, with D unclear. V lost 2 bases and J 8 bases, leaving 9 bases between the germline ends. This CDR3 comprises 12 residues. Germline CDR1 reads MGHRA; CDR2 reads YSYEKL. CDR3 amino acids: CASSQNSWGYTF. The CDR3 region has the DNA TGCGCCAGCAGCCAAAATTCTTGGGGCTACACCTTC.

This clone was seen a few times. The rearrangement joins TRBV27 to TRBJ1-2; maybe TRBD1 (6 bases). Germline loops: CDR1 MNHEY, CDR2 SMNVEV (reference sequence). Trimming took 4 bases from V and 7 from J, leaving 16 bases between them. This CDR3 comprises 14 residues. CDR3 amino acids: CASSYWYREAGYTF. In nucleotides, the CDR3 is TGTGCCAGCAGTTATTGGTACAGGGAGGCTGGCTACACCTTC.

The chain recombines TRBV6-1 with TRBJ2-3; 9 positions match TRBD1. The CDR3 spans 14 residues. J was trimmed by 6 bases and V by 6 bases; bases with no gene match: 7. CDR1 MNHNS and CDR2 SASEGT come from the germline V gene. The CDR3 DNA reads as TGTGCCAGCAGACGGACAGGGGTGGGGGATACGCAGTATTTT. This codes for CASRRTGVGDTQYF.

This clone showed up many times. The chain employs TRBV7-8 and TRBJ2-5; D possibly corresponds to TRBD1 (8 bases). CDR3 length equals 16 residues. Trimming removed 4 bases from V and 6 bases from J, with 21 bases in between. Germline CDR1 reads SGHVS; CDR2 reads FQNEAQ. This chain's CDR3 is CASSYGRTGSTKTQYF. CDR3 coding DNA: TGTGCCAGCAGCTACGGGAGGACAGGGAGCACGAAGACCCAGTACTTC.

This clone was picked up a small number of times. The chain has TRBV29-1 and TRBJ1-2; D ambiguous. The CDR3 runs to 16 residues. V was cut by 6 bases and J by 2 bases, with 22 bases left in between. CDR1 is SQVTM, CDR2 ANQGSEA, per germline. CDR3: CSVPGMAGASNYGYTF. The CDR3 nucleotides are TGCAGCGTGCCCGGGATGGCAGGTGCTTCGAACTATGGCTACACCTTC.

V usage is TRBV19 and J usage is TRBJ1-3; D call uncertain. CDR3 size: 19 residues. Germline lookup yields CDR1 LNHDA and CDR2 SQIVND (reference sequence). V lost 4 bases and J 4 bases, leaving 26 bases between the germline ends. The chain's CDR3 is CASSTRLPLDGKGGNTIYF. Written as DNA, the CDR3 is TGTGCCAGTAGTACGCGCCTGCCGCTGGACGGCAAAGGAGGAAACACCATATATTTT.

The chain has TRBV2 and TRBJ1-1; D is unclear. This CDR3 is 13 amino acids long. V lost 8 bases and J lost 0, with 10 bases in between. CDR1 and CDR2 (germline): SNHLY, FYNNEI. The CDR3 bases are TGTGCCAGCGGTAAGCCCTTGAACACTGAAGCTTTCTTT. It codes for CASGKPLNTEAFF. Variable domain in full (rest from reference TRBV2 and TRBJ1-1): EPEVTQTPSHQVTQMGQEVILRCVPISNHLYFYWYRQILGQKVEFLVSFYNNEISEKSEIFDDQFSVERPDGSNFTLKIRSTKLEDSAMYFCASGKPLNTEAFFGQGTRLTVV.

This clone was recorded a few times. CDR3 sequence: CASSPTANSNQPQHF. The CDR3 DNA follows: TGCGCCAGCAGCCCGACAGCAAATAGCAATCAGCCCCAGCATTTT. The chain combines TRBV5-1 with TRBJ1-5, with a possible D match to TRBD1 (5 bases). Trimming shortened V by 4 bases and J by 0 bases, and 11 bases separated the two germline ends. Germline V gives CDR1 SGHRS, CDR2 YFSETQ. The CDR3 spans 15 residues.

The chain employs TRBV4-2 and TRBJ1-1; TRBD1 is a possible D gene (5 bases). CDR3 length equals 15 residues. Germline V CDR1 and CDR2: LGHNA, YNFKEQ. V lost 0 bases, J lost 1 base, and 9 bases lay in between. The CDR3 spells CASSQEVGGNTEAFF. CDR3 in DNA: TGTGCCAGCAGCCAAGAGGTCGGGGGGAACACTGAAGCTTTCTTT.

The sample holds a few counts of this clone. V is TRBV5-1 and J is TRBJ2-5, with TRBD1 matching over 7 bases. The germline V gene has CDR1 SGHRS and CDR2 YFSETQ. Trimming took 4 bases from V and 2 from J; bases not matched to a gene: 5. The CDR3 consists of 14 residues. CDR3 loop: CASSATGEQETQYF. In DNA, the CDR3 is TGCGCCAGCAGCGCTACAGGGGAACAAGAGACCCAGTACTTC.

This clone was seen many times. V usage is TRBV5-4 and J usage is TRBJ2-1; 10 nucleotides line up with TRBD2. Losses at the gene ends were 2 bases for V and 8 bases for J; bases not matched to a gene: 7. This CDR3 is built from 15 residues. CDR1 SGHNT and CDR2 YYREEE come from the germline V gene (reference sequence). CDR3: CASSFEASGSYEQFF. CDR3 nucleotides: TGTGCCAGCAGCTTTGAAGCTAGCGGGAGCTATGAGCAGTTCTTC. Filled out from reference TRBV5-4 and TRBJ2-1, the complete variable domain reads ETGVTQSPTHLIKTRGQQVTLRCSSQSGHNTVSWYQQALGQGPQFIFQYYREEENGRGNFPPRFSGLQFPNYSSELNVNALELDDSALYLCASSFEASGSYEQFFGPGTRLTVL.

To note about this clone: In the same sample, other DNA sequences code for this CDR3. CDR3 nucleotides: TGTGCCAGCAGCGTAGCTACAGGGGGGGATACGCAGTATTTT. Amino acid sequence: CASSVATGGDTQYF. The chain links TRBV9 to TRBJ2-3; the match to TRBD1 covers 8 bases. With 0 bases clipped from V and 6 bases from J, the junction kept 3 bases outside the gene matches. CDR3 length: 14 amino acids. The germline CDR1 and CDR2 sequences are SGDLS and YYNGEE.

The chain combines TRBV4-3 with TRBJ1-3; D perhaps matches TRBD1 (6 bases). Germline V CDR1 and CDR2: LGHNA, YSLEER. Trimming removed 4 bases at V and 4 bases at J, with 17 bases between. This CDR3 has 16 residues. The CDR3 DNA sequence: TGCGCCAGCAGCCGCGGACAGCAAGAGTCCGGAAACACCATATATTTT. Translating it yields CASSRGQQESGNTIYF.

This clone was counted only a few times. V is TRBV9 and J is TRBJ2-3; D perhaps matches TRBD1 (6 bases). Trimming pared 0 bases from V and 2 bases from J, leaving 16 bases between. The CDR3 has 17 residues. CDR1 is SGDLS, CDR2 YYNGEE, per germline. CDR3 in amino acids: CASSVGGLTFFTDTQYF. The CDR3 nucleotides are TGTGCCAGCAGCGTAGGGGGGCTTACGTTTTTCACAGATACGCAGTATTTT.

The rearrangement joins TRBV7-2 to TRBJ2-6, with D hard to call. The CDR3 is 17 amino acids. Germline V gives CDR1 SGHTA, CDR2 FQGNSA. Trimming removed 0 bases at V and 0 bases at J, with 9 bases between. The CDR3 DNA follows: TGTGCCAGCAGCTTAGCAGTCAAGAGCTCTGGGGCCAACGTCCTGACTTTC. Its translation: CASSLAVKSSGANVLTF.

This chain connects TRBV11-2 to TRBJ2-3; D is tentatively TRBD1 or TRBD2 (6 bases each). Trimming pared 5 bases from V and 1 base from J, leaving 10 bases between. The V gene's germline CDR1 is SGHAT and CDR2 FQNNGV. This CDR3 is built from 14 residues. CDR3 protein: CASSGGPGTDTQYF. CDR3 sequence (DNA): TGTGCCAGCAGCGGGGGGCCAGGCACAGATACGCAGTATTTT.